This T cell receptor (beta chain) was identified in a study of shared clonotypes between healthy human individuals. CD8 cells regarded as naive lacked CD45RO, were positively chosen for CCR7, and omitted terminally differentiated effector memory CD45RA+ cells. TCRdb keeps only in-frame clones here, not all; method: immunoSEQ multiplex PCR. The table lists approximately 740,000 clones, around 92% of them singletons. V shed 3 bases, J shed 3 bases, and the junction held 9 bases outside the gene matches. Germline values: CDR1 SGHVS, CDR2 FNYEAQ. The CDR3 sequence is 16 residues long. The gene calls are TRBV7-6 and TRBJ2-7; 9 bases are a match to TRBD1. The sample taken for sequencing was naive CD8+ T cells sorted from blood. This clonotype was obtained from a man under 40 in good health. The CDR3 sequence: CASSFYSRDRDYEQYF. CDR3 sequence (DNA): TGTGCCAGCAGCTTTTACTCCCGGGACAGGGACTACGAGCAGTACTTC.